This entry lists 10 T cell receptor beta chains sequenced from one sample in a study of CD8+ T cells in alopecia areata. Extraction and reverse transcription of RNA yielded cDNA as the sequencing template. Sequenced by immunoSEQ multiplex PCR; TCRdb stores in-frame clones only, minus some. The sample carries around 100,000 clones, around 50% recorded once. Sequenced: CD4+ T cells sorted from blood. The receptors derive from a human donor in good health.

The chain couples TRBV4-3 to TRBJ2-4, with D maybe TRBD2 (6 bases). Germline V gene lookup returns CDR1 LGHNA and CDR2 YSLEER. The CDR3 spans 16 residues. Deletions cut 5 bases from V and 1 base from J, with 15 bases between. In nucleotides, the CDR3 is TGCGCCAGCAGCGAAAGCGGGCGCTCCGCCAAAAACATTCAGTACTTC. Translated: CASSESGRSAKNIQYF.

The sample holds a few counts of this clone. V usage is TRBV30 and J usage is TRBJ1-6; D is undetermined. V was clipped by 2 bases and J by 0 bases, with 8 bases between them. Per the germline V gene, CDR1 is GTSNPN and CDR2 is SVGIG (reference sequence). The CDR3 sequence is 15 residues long. CDR3: CAWSSIDSYNSPLHF. CDR3 coding DNA: TGTGCCTGGAGTTCGATTGACTCCTATAATTCACCCCTCCACTTT.

This clone occurred a few times. V and J are TRBV27 and TRBJ1-5, with a weak D call TRBD1 (6 bases). Trimming took 8 bases from V and 2 from J, leaving 16 bases between them. The germline CDR1 and CDR2 sequences are MNHEY and SMNVEV (reference sequence). There are 15 residues in the CDR3. This CDR3 is CASPRNRAGNQPQHF. CDR3 bases: TGTGCCAGCCCCCGCAACAGGGCAGGCAATCAGCCCCAGCATTTT.

The J gene is TRBJ2-5, the V gene TRBV5-1; TRBD1 agrees at 9 bases. This CDR3 is 15 amino acids long. V shed 4 bases, J shed 6 bases, and the junction held 10 bases outside the gene matches. Germline CDR1 and CDR2: SGHRS and YFSETQ. The CDR3 region is CASSPGDRGSQTQYF. CDR3 sequence (DNA): TGCGCCAGCAGCCCCGGAGACAGGGGGAGTCAGACCCAGTACTTC.

This clone was observed a handful of times. The V gene is TRBV19, the J gene TRBJ2-6; D uncertain. CDR1 LNHDA and CDR2 SQIVND come from the germline V gene (reference sequence). V lost 3 bases, J lost 0 bases, and 6 bases lay in between. The CDR3 has 15 residues. CDR3: CASSIPGSGANVLTF. The CDR3 coding sequence is TGTGCCAGTAGTATTCCAGGCTCTGGGGCCAACGTCCTGACTTTC. Using reference TRBV19 and TRBJ2-6 for the parts outside the CDR3, the full variable domain is DGGITQSPKYLFRKEGQNVTLSCEQNLNHDAMYWYRQDPGQGLRLIYYSQIVNDFQKGDIAEGYSVSREKKESFPLTVTSAQKNPTAFYLCASSIPGSGANVLTFGAGSRLTVL.

The chain is built from TRBV7-9 and TRBJ1-1, with 8 bases lining up with TRBD1. The CDR3 consists of 15 residues. CDR1 and CDR2 (germline): SEHNR, FQNEAQ (reference sequence). The V gene end was trimmed by 3 bases and the J gene end by 5 bases; junction bases not matched to a gene: 8. The CDR3 protein is CASSLEWTGRTEAFF. CDR3 coding DNA: TGTGCCAGCAGCTTGGAATGGACAGGGCGGACTGAAGCTTTCTTT.

This chain joins TRBV7-2 and TRBJ2-5; 11 bases are shared with TRBD2. V trimming: 3 bases; J trimming: 5 bases; junction bases outside the gene matches: 11. Germline CDR1 reads SGHTA; CDR2 reads FQGNSA. There are 17 residues in the CDR3. CDR3 in DNA: TGTGCCAGCAGCTTTCGGCTAGCGGGGGGCAGCGGGGAGACCCAGTACTTC. Translated: CASSFRLAGGSGETQYF.

The chain links TRBV18 to TRBJ1-1; D not certain. The V gene's germline CDR1 is KGHSH and CDR2 LQKENI. The V gene lost 1 base and the J gene lost 5 bases, with 8 bases spanning the gap. CDR3 length: 13 residues. The CDR3: CASSPQGTTEAFF. CDR3 nucleotides: TGTGCCAGCTCACCACAGGGTACGACTGAAGCTTTCTTT.

The V call is TRBV9, the J call TRBJ1-2; D might be TRBD1 (6 bases). Germline loops: CDR1 SGDLS, CDR2 YYNGEE. V dropped 4 bases and J dropped 7 bases, with 23 bases sitting between them. This CDR3 has 16 amino acids. In DNA, the CDR3 is TGTGCCAGCAGCTCCGCTTCCAGCAGGGGCGCGTTTGGCTACACCTTC. Translating gives CASSSASSRGAFGYTF.

The rearrangement links TRBV12-5 to TRBJ2-5; 10 bases align to TRBD1. The germline V gene encodes CDR1 LGHNT and CDR2 FRNRAP. V gave up 6 bases and J gave up 5 bases; unmatched junction bases: 9. CDR3 length: 15 residues. As DNA, the CDR3 is TGTGCTAGTGGCCCCGGGACAGGGGTTCTGGAGACCCAGTACTTC. Amino acids: CASGPGTGVLETQYF.